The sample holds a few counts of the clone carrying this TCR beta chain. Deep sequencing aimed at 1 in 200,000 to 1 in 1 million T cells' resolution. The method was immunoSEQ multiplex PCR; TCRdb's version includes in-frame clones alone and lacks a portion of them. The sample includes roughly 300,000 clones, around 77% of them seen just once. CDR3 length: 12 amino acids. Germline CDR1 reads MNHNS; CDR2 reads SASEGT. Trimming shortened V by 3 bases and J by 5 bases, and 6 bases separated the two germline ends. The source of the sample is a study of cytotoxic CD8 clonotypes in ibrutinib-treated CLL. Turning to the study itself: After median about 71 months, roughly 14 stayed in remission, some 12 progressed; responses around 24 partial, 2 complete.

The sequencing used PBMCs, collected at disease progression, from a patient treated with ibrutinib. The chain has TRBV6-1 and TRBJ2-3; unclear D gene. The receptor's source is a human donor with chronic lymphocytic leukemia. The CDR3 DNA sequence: TGTGCCAGCAGTGAGGTCGGAGATACGCAGTATTTT. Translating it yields CASSEVGDTQYF.